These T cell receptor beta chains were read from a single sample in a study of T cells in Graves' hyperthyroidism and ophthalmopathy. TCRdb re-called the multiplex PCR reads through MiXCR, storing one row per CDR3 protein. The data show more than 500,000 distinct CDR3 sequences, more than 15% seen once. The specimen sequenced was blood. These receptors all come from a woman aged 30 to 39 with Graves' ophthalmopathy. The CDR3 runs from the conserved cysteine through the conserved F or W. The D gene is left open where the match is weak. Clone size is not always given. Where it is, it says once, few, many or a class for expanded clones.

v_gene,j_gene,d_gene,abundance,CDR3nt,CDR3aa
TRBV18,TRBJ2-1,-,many,TGTGCCAGCTCCTCGTCCCTCGATGAGCAGTTCTTC,CASSSSLDEQFF
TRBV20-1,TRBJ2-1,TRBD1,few,TGCAGTGCTAGAGACCCCCGGACAGGGCCTAACAATGAGCAGTTCTTC,CSARDPRTGPNNEQFF
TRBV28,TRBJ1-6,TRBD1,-,TGTGCCAGCACCGGGACAGGGGATGAAACCCTCCACTTT,CASTGTGDETLHF
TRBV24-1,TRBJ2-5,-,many,TGTGCCACCAGTGACCTGACAGCGTCCGACCAAGAGACCCAGTACTTC,CATSDLTASDQETQYF
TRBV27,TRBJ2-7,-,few,TGTGCCAGCAGTTTACGGGGGCCGGTTCATCAGGTTTCCTACGAGCAGTACTTC,CASSLRGPVHQVSYEQYF
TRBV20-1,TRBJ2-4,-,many,TGCAGTGCTCGGGAAATAGGTTCAGCCAAAAACATTCAGTACTTC,CSAREIGSAKNIQYF
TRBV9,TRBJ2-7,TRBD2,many,TGTGCCAGCAGCGCAAGCGGGAGATGGGAGCAGTACTTC,CASSASGRWEQYF
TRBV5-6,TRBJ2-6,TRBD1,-,TGCGCCAGCAGCCAAGAACACGCGACAGGGACATCCTCTGGGGCCAACGTCCTGACTTTC,CASSQEHATGTSSGANVLTF
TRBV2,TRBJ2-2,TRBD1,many,TGTGCCAGCAGTGGACAGGGGGCGCATGGCGGGGAGCTGTTTTTT,CASSGQGAHGGELFF
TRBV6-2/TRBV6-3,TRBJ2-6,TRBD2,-,TGTGCCAGCAGTTATGTCAGCGGGGCATCCACTGGGGCCAACGTCCTGACTTTC,CASSYVSGASTGANVLTF